Listed here are 25 T cell receptor beta chains from one sample, sequenced in a study of blood T cell repertoires in COVID-19. The data were produced by immunoSEQ multiplex PCR, yet TCRdb's version contains in-frame clones alone and is incomplete. The sample holds roughly 60,000 clones; 72% are singletons and the top ten take around 4.8%. The sample comprised peripheral blood. The origin of the receptors is a woman in her seventies with COVID-19, enrolled during active disease.

V usage is TRBV11-2 and J usage is TRBJ2-1; 9 positions agree with TRBD2. Trimming at V came to 6 bases and at J to 5 bases, leaving 17 bases not matched to a gene. Germline V lookup: CDR1 SGHAT, CDR2 FQNNGV. The CDR3 has 18 amino acids. The CDR3 protein is CASRHPLGGGLANNEQFF. The DNA for the CDR3 is TGTGCCAGCAGACACCCCCTCGGGGGTGGACTAGCGAACAATGAGCAGTTCTTC.

The J gene is TRBJ2-2, the V gene TRBV12-5, with a possible D match to TRBD2 (6 bases). V was clipped by 6 bases and J by 5 bases, with 13 bases between them. This CDR3 is built from 14 residues. Germline V gene data show CDR1 as LGHNT and CDR2 as FRNRAP. The CDR3 nucleotides read TGTGCTAGTGGCCGGGACTCAGCGACCGGGGAGCTGTTTTTT. Translating it yields CASGRDSATGELFF.

The V gene is TRBV5-3, the J gene TRBJ1-2; D not resolved. TRBV5-3 is noted as an ORF with a role that remains uncertain. V lost 0 bases, J lost 8 bases, and 8 bases lay in between. This CDR3 is 12 amino acids long. In nucleotides, the CDR3 is TGTGCCAGAAGCTTGGGCGGGGTCGGCTACACCTTC. Translating gives CARSLGGVGYTF.

The sample holds a few counts of this clone. The J gene is TRBJ2-3, the V gene TRBV10-2; 9 bases map to TRBD1. Trimming cost V 8 bases and J 7 bases; bases outside gene matches: 13. CDR1 is WSHSY, CDR2 SAAADI, per germline. This CDR3 spans 15 amino acids. This CDR3 is CASLDRDRASNTQYF. In DNA, the CDR3 is TGCGCCAGCCTTGACCGGGACAGGGCCAGTAATACGCAGTATTTT.

This chain connects TRBV14 to TRBJ1-2, with a possible D match to TRBD1 (6 bases). V lost 5 bases and J lost 0, with 10 bases in between. The CDR3 extends over 14 amino acids. Germline V gene sequence: CDR1 SGHDN, CDR2 FVKESK. The CDR3 DNA reads as TGTGCCAGCAGCTGGACAGAAGCTAACTATGGCTACACCTTC. Amino acids: CASSWTEANYGYTF. Full variable domain (outside the CDR3, taken from reference TRBV14 and TRBJ1-2): EAGVTQFPSHSVIEKGQTVTLRCDPISGHDNLYWYRRVMGKEIKFLLHFVKESKQDESGMPNNRFLAERTGGTYSTLKVQPAELEDSGVYFCASSWTEANYGYTFGSGTRLTVV.

V and J are TRBV10-2 and TRBJ2-5; TRBD2 might be the D (5 bases). Trimming cost V 8 bases and J 2 bases, with 9 bases left between them. CDR1 is WSHSY, CDR2 SAAADI, per germline. The CDR3 has 12 residues. The CDR3 protein is CASSGIQETQYF. DNA for the CDR3: TGCGCCAGCTCGGGAATTCAAGAGACCCAGTACTTC.

This chain links TRBV4-3 with TRBJ2-2; a possible D gene is TRBD2 (5 bases). Looked up from germline, CDR1 is LGHNA and CDR2 is YSLEER. The V and J ends lost 0 bases and 6 bases respectively, with 11 bases between them. This CDR3 has 15 amino acids. The CDR3 nucleotides are TGCGCCAGCAGCCAAGAGACTACTATCGCCGGGGAGCTGTTTTTT. It specifies CASSQETTIAGELFF.

The gene calls are TRBV25-1 and TRBJ2-2, with TRBD2 identical over 12 bases. The V segment lost 6 bases and the J segment 6 bases; nucleotides outside the gene matches: 8. Germline values: CDR1 MGHDK, CDR2 SYGVNS. This CDR3 region has 16 residues. DNA of the CDR3: TGTGCCAGCAGCCGGACTAGCGGGGTTGGCGCCGGGGAGCTGTTTTTT. It specifies CASSRTSGVGAGELFF. Full variable domain (missing parts from reference TRBV25-1 and TRBJ2-2): EADIYQTPRYLVIGTGKKITLECSQTMGHDKMYWYQQDPGMELHLIHYSYGVNSTEKGDLSSESTVSRIRTEHFPLTLESARPSHTSQYLCASSRTSGVGAGELFFGEGSRLTVL.

The chain carries TRBV6-2 or TRBV6-3 and TRBJ2-4, with 7 bases fitting TRBD2. The ends lost 2 bases at V and 1 base at J; junction bases unmatched: 8. Per the germline V gene, CDR1 is MNHEY and CDR2 is SVGEGT. The CDR3 has 17 residues. The CDR3 region is CASSYDRREKAKNIQYF. CDR3 coding DNA: TGTGCCAGCAGTTACGATAGGCGGGAGAAGGCCAAAAACATTCAGTACTTC.

This clone was detected many times. The chain joins TRBV19 to TRBJ1-5; 9 bases agree with TRBD1. From germline, CDR1 is LNHDA and CDR2 SQIVND (reference sequence). Trimming took 4 bases from V and 7 from J; bases not matched to a gene: 8. There are 15 residues in the CDR3. This CDR3 reads CASSTGQGRAQPQHF. DNA of the CDR3: TGTGCCAGTAGTACCGGACAGGGGAGGGCCCAGCCCCAGCATTTT.

V usage is TRBV4-3 and J usage is TRBJ2-1; D gene unclear. Looked up from germline, CDR1 is LGHNA and CDR2 is YSLEER. Deletions cut 0 bases from V and 3 bases from J, with 6 bases between. This CDR3 has 14 amino acids. CDR3 nucleotide sequence: TGCGCCAGCAGCCAAGAAAACATCTACAATGAGCAGTTCTTC. Translation: CASSQENIYNEQFF.

The genes are TRBV19 and TRBJ1-5, with 9 bases lining up with TRBD1. With 5 bases clipped from V and 5 bases from J, the junction kept 10 bases outside the gene matches. This CDR3 is 16 amino acids long. Germline CDR1 reads LNHDA; CDR2 reads SQIVND (reference sequence). The CDR3 DNA reads as TGTGCCAGTAGTGCCGGGGGGACAGGGTTTTATCAGCCCCAGCATTTT. Its protein is CASSAGGTGFYQPQHF.

Only a few counts were recorded for this clone. This chain uses TRBV7-9 with TRBJ2-3; 8 bases line up with TRBD2. Trimming took 5 bases from V and 3 from J; bases not matched to a gene: 4. CDR3 length equals 14 residues. Germline CDR1 reads SEHNR; CDR2 reads FQNEAQ (reference sequence). The CDR3 loop is CASSPGGPTDTQYF. CDR3 in DNA: TGTGCCAGCAGCCCGGGAGGGCCGACAGATACGCAGTATTTT.

V is TRBV20-1 and J is TRBJ2-7, with TRBD2 matching over 9 bases. Trimming cost V 3 bases and J 3 bases; bases outside gene matches: 3. Germline V lookup: CDR1 DFQATT, CDR2 SNEGSKA (reference sequence). This CDR3 region has 13 residues. CDR3 DNA sequence: TGCAGTGCTAGTAGCGGGGGACTCTACGAGCAGTACTTC. It is translated as CSASSGGLYEQYF.

The chain is built from TRBV3-1 (or the pseudogene TRBV3-2) and TRBJ2-3; 12 bases fit TRBD2. From germline, CDR1 is LGHDT and CDR2 YNNKEL (reference sequence). J lost 5 bases, V lost 4 bases, and 16 bases had no gene match. CDR3 length: 19 residues. CDR3 nucleotides: TGTGCCAGCAGCCCAAACCTCGGACTAGCGGGGCGCCGGGGAGATACGCAGTATTTT. Translating gives CASSPNLGLAGRRGDTQYF.

The chain uses TRBV7-2 and TRBJ2-1; 7 nucleotides align to TRBD2. CDR1 and CDR2 from the germline V gene are SGHTA and FQGNSA. This CDR3 has 15 residues. V gave up 1 base and J gave up 2 bases; unmatched junction bases: 2. The CDR3 DNA sequence: TGTGCCAGCAGCTTAGTAGCGGGCGCCTACAATGAGCAGTTCTTC. Protein sequence: CASSLVAGAYNEQFF.

This clone has only one observation. The chain has TRBV19 and TRBJ2-7; D is possibly TRBD2 (5 bases). The CDR3 runs to 17 residues. Germline V gene lookup returns CDR1 LNHDA and CDR2 SQIVND (reference sequence). Trimming cost V 7 bases and J 5 bases, with 27 bases left between them. CDR3 bases: TGTGCCAGTACGGGATATAACATTGTGGGTAAAGCCCACGAGCAGTACTTC. Its protein is CASTGYNIVGKAHEQYF.

This clone has only a few counts. The rearrangement links TRBV18 to TRBJ2-3; TRBD2 aligns across 8 bases. Germline assignment: CDR1 KGHSH and CDR2 LQKENI. CDR3 size: 18 residues. Trimming cost V 3 bases and J 5 bases; bases outside gene matches: 16. This CDR3 is CASSPISGIGGRRDTQYF. The CDR3 DNA is TGTGCCAGCTCACCGATTAGCGGGATCGGGGGTCGGAGAGATACGCAGTATTTT. The entire variable domain, with the rest obtained from reference TRBV18 and TRBJ2-3, is as follows: NAGVMQNPRHLVRRRGQEARLRCSPMKGHSHVYWYRQLPEEGLKFMVYLQKENIIDESGMPKERFSAEFPKEGPSILRIQQVVRGDSAAYFCASSPISGIGGRRDTQYFGPGTRLTVL.

The chain has TRBV2 and TRBJ2-1, with D uncertain. This CDR3 region has 15 residues. The germline V gene has CDR1 SNHLY and CDR2 FYNNEI. Trimming stripped 5 bases from V and 4 bases from J, with 15 bases between. In nucleotides, the CDR3 is TGTGCCAGCAGTCCCTCTTGGAGCGCGTACAATGAGCAGTTCTTC. Translation gives CASSPSWSAYNEQFF. The whole variable domain, remainder taken from reference TRBV2 and TRBJ2-1, is EPEVTQTPSHQVTQMGQEVILRCVPISNHLYFYWYRQILGQKVEFLVSFYNNEISEKSEIFDDQFSVERPDGSNFTLKIRSTKLEDSAMYFCASSPSWSAYNEQFFGPGTRLTVL.

V gene TRBV7-9 combines with J gene TRBJ1-1; D might be TRBD1 (5 bases). This CDR3 has 15 amino acids. Trimming shortened V by 4 bases and J by 4 bases, and 16 bases separated the two germline ends. Germline V gives CDR1 SEHNR, CDR2 FQNEAQ (reference sequence). This CDR3 reads CASSSLLGGGTEAFF. Here the CDR3 DNA reads TGTGCCAGCAGCTCCCTGCTCGGGGGGGGCACTGAAGCTTTCTTT.

The chain joins TRBV6-4 to TRBJ1-2, with no clear D. CDR1 is MRHNA, CDR2 SNTAGT, per germline. The length of the CDR3 is 16 residues. V lost 3 bases and J lost 5, with 19 bases in between. The CDR3 spells CASSEEGSSPPYGYTF. Written as DNA, the CDR3 is TGTGCCAGCAGTGAGGAGGGCTCCTCTCCTCCTTATGGCTACACCTTC.

V usage is TRBV7-3 and J usage is TRBJ1-1; D is unresolved. This CDR3 region has 13 residues. The ends were cut back, 1 base at V and 3 bases at J, with 6 bases in the middle. CDR1 SGHTA and CDR2 FQGTGA come from the germline V gene. The CDR3 spells CASSLSADTEAFF. The CDR3, as DNA: TGTGCCAGCAGCTTAAGCGCGGACACTGAAGCTTTCTTT.

The J gene is TRBJ2-5, the V gene TRBV11-3; D perhaps matches TRBD2 (6 bases). This CDR3 region has 16 residues. V was clipped by 1 base and J by 4 bases, with 16 bases between them. Germline V gene lookup returns CDR1 SGHNT and CDR2 YENEEA. The DNA of the CDR3 is TGTGCCAGCAGCTTAGGATGGAGACTAGGCGTAGAGACCCAGTACTTC. It encodes CASSLGWRLGVETQYF.

There are a few counts of this clone. This sequence joins TRBV28 and TRBJ1-2; D not certain. This CDR3 contains 11 residues. Germline lookup yields CDR1 MDHEN and CDR2 SYDVKM. The germline V and J ends were trimmed by 5 bases and 7 bases, with 8 bases remaining between them. The CDR3 sequence is CASSQDRGYTF. The DNA of the CDR3 is TGTGCCAGCAGTCAGGATCGTGGCTACACCTTC.

The J gene is TRBJ1-5, the V gene TRBV5-6; D not certain. Germline CDR1 is SGHDT and CDR2 is YYEEEE. V lost 3 bases to trimming and J lost 7 bases, with 14 bases between them. The CDR3 contains 14 residues. The CDR3 DNA is TGTGCCAGCAGCTCCCTTTATGGTCAGCAGCCCCAGCATTTT. Encoded protein: CASSSLYGQQPQHF.